The entry that follows covers one T cell receptor beta chain sequence. The repertoire was sequenced with immunoSEQ multiplex PCR; TCRdb's copy has only in-frame clones and lacks some. This sample yields tens of thousands of clones, of which 82% are seen a single time; around 5.4% belongs to the top ten. Looked up from germline, CDR1 is MGHRA and CDR2 is YSYEKL. V was shortened by 2 bases and J by 5 bases, with 12 bases between the two germline ends. The CDR3 length is 14 residues. The sample comes from a study of T cell responses to AZD1222 COVID-19 vaccine. This chain joins TRBV4-1 and TRBJ2-5; D is perhaps TRBD1 (6 bases). The clonotype originates from an adult in good health. This specimen consisted of peripheral blood, obtained on day 0 of AZD1222 vaccination. CDR3 protein: CASSQPGQWETQYF. The CDR3 region has the DNA TGCGCCAGCAGCCAACCGGGACAATGGGAGACCCAGTACTTC.